This T cell receptor (beta chain) is drawn from a study of CD8+CD57+ T cells in acquired aplastic anemia. Whole-study context: The sorted CD4+ and CD8+ cells yielded an average around 3 ug of DNA.

Genomic DNA served as template for TCR beta VDJ and CDR3 profiling. TCRdb reanalysed the reads using MiXCR and keeps one entry per CDR3 protein. The table lists hundreds of thousands of distinct CDR3 sequences, about two thirds of them singletons, with 4% in the top ten. From germline, CDR1 is SEHNR and CDR2 FQNEAQ (reference sequence). CDR3 length equals 15 residues. V lost 6 bases and J 14 bases, leaving 28 bases between the germline ends. Specimen: sorted CD4+, CD8+, or CD8+CD57+ T cells (not recorded which) from PBMCs. The gene calls are TRBV7-9 and TRBJ1-1; no definite D call. The sequence derives from a human donor in good health, serving as a control. The CDR3 nucleotides read TGTGCCAGCAGGCAAGTAGCGGATCAAGACACCCAGTACTTCTTT. This codes for CASRQVADQDTQYFF.